This T cell receptor beta chain stems from a study of OX40 agonist ivuxolimab in advanced cancers. Trimming stripped 3 bases from V and 5 bases from J, with 10 bases between. CDR1 and CDR2 from the germline V gene are MDHEN and SYDVKM. CDR3 length: 14 amino acids. This clone was found a few times. Clones were sequenced by immunoSEQ multiplex PCR, and TCRdb holds only the in-frame ones, with some missing. This table has 60,000 to 80,000 clones, 80% to 90% appearing once. The TCR was taken from an adult with an advanced solid tumor such as melanoma, head and neck, liver or kidney cancer. The material sequenced was CD4+ or CD8+ T cells sorted from blood, taken in a trial of the OX40 agonist ivuxolimab. V is TRBV28 and J is TRBJ2-2, with a possible D match to TRBD2 (5 bases). As DNA, the CDR3 is TGTGCCAGCAGTTTGCCCCAGCGGACCGGGGAGCTGTTTTTT. Translated: CASSLPQRTGELFF.